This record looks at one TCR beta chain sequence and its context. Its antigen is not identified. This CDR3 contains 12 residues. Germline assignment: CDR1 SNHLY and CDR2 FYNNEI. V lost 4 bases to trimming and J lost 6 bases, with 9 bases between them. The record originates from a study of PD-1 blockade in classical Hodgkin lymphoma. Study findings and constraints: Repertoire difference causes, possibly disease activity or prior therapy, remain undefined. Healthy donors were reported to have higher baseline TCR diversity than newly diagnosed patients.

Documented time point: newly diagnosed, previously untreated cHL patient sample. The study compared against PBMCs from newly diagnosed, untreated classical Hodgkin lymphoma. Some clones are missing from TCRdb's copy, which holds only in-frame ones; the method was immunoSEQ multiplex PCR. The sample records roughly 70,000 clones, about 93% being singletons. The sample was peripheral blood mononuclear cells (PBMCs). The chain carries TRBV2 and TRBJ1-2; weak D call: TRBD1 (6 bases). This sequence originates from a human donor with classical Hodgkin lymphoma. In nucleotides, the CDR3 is TGTGCCAGCAGTGTCCGGGACAATGGCTACACCTTC. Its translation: CASSVRDNGYTF.